This T cell receptor (beta chain) was captured in a study of monozygotic twins with cystic fibrosis. Sequencing was performed with immunoSEQ multiplex PCR; in TCRdb, only in-frame clones are kept and a portion is missing. The profile shows 13,000 or so clones, roughly nine tenths of them singletons. The CDR3 length is 16 residues. Germline loops: CDR1 SGHTA, CDR2 FQGTGA. V trimming: 0 bases; J trimming: 4 bases; junction bases outside the gene matches: 7. The J gene is TRBJ1-2, the V gene TRBV7-3; 8 nucleotides agree with TRBD1. The clonotype comes from a boy aged 5-17 years with cystic fibrosis. Sequencing used blood. The CDR3 DNA reads TGTGCCAGCAGCTTAACAGGACAGGGCCCAATCTATGGCTACACCTTC. Encoded protein: CASSLTGQGPIYGYTF.